This T cell receptor (beta chain) comes out of a study of blood T cell repertoires in COVID-19. Original processing notes: Counts of nucleated cells, estimated from reference gene primer amplification, were obtained. Assay: immunoSEQ multiplex PCR; the TCRdb copy retains only in-frame clones and omits some. That table gives V, J and clone size, and the DNA gave D and trimming. This table has around 150,000 clones, 84% appearing once. Germline loops: CDR1 LNHDA, CDR2 SQIVND (reference sequence). J gave up 4 bases and V 5 bases, and 13 bases lay outside the gene matches. This CDR3 has 16 amino acids. The gene calls are TRBV19 and TRBJ2-7; TRBD2 matches at 8 bases. The sample consisted of PBMCs or T cells enriched from blood (not recorded which). The receptor's source is a middle-aged man who had recovered from COVID-19. This chain's CDR3 is CASSYAAPAGGYEQYF. In DNA form, the CDR3 reads TGTGCCAGTAGTTATGCGGCTCCGGCGGGGGGTTACGAGCAGTACTTC.